The source of this T cell receptor beta chain is a study of blood T cell repertoires in COVID-19. At the level of the study: In each case, the material was cDNA or gDNA derived from T cells, B-cell-depleted T cells, or PBMCs.

Participant age was about 18 to 95 years, and participants resided in 20 to 30 US areas. Participant reports of clinical history set cohort assignment. Sequencing used immunoSEQ multiplex PCR; TCRdb keeps in-frame clones, though not all of them. The data contain 250,000 to 300,000 clones, about 81% of them seen just once; the ten biggest clones take up 4.1%. This CDR3 is 16 amino acids long. V was pared by 4 bases and J by 6 bases, with 19 bases between. CDR1 and CDR2 from the germline V gene are WSHSY and SAAADI. The sequenced material came from PBMCs or T cells enriched from blood (not recorded which). The V gene is TRBV10-2, the J gene TRBJ2-1; TRBD2 is a possible D gene (7 bases). This receptor was identified in a man younger than 45 with acute COVID-19. The CDR3, as DNA: TGCGCCAGCAGTGGGGGGATGGCGGGGGCCTCCAATGAGCAGTTCTTC. It encodes CASSGGMAGASNEQFF.